The clone carrying this T cell receptor (beta chain) was seen once. Methods used by the authors: Scientists estimated how many nucleated cells there were by amplifying reference gene primers. Assay used: immunoSEQ multiplex PCR; TCRdb lists only in-frame clones, some missing. That table supplies the V and J calls and clone size; D and trimming were determined from the DNA. Of around 100,000 clones in the sample, approximately 85% were seen once. V lost 5 bases and J lost 1, with 8 bases in between. This CDR3 spans 13 amino acids. The V gene's germline CDR1 is SGHDN and CDR2 FVKESK. In Seattle, patients joined the study during active infection and were tracked longitudinally. The data were obtained in a study of blood T cell repertoires in COVID-19.

Sequencing was performed on peripheral blood. The gene calls are TRBV14 and TRBJ1-1, with D perhaps TRBD1 (5 bases). The TCR comes from a woman aged 55-70 years with COVID-19, enrolled during active disease. The CDR3 region has the DNA TGTGCCAGCAGCTTACAGGAGAACACTGAAGCTTTCTTT. Translated, it gives CASSLQENTEAFF.